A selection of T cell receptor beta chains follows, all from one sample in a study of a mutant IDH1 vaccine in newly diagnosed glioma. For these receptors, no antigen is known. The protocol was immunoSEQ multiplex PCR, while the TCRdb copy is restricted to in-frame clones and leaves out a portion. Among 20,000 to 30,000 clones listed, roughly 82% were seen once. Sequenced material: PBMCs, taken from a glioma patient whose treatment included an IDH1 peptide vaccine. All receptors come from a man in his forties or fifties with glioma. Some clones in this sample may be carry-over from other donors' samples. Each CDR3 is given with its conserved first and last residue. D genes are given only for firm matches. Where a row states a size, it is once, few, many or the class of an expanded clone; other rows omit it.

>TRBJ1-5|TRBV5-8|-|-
TGTGCCAGCAGCCCGTTACCGCATCAGCCCCAGCATTTT
CASSPLPHQPQHF
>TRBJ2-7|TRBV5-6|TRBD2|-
TGTGCCAGCAGCTTGGTGACGGTAGCGGGGGCGTCCTACGAGCAGTACTTC
CASSLVTVAGASYEQYF
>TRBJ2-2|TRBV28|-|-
TGTGCCAGCAGTTCTTTTGTCACCGGGGAGCTGTTTTTT
CASSSFVTGELFF
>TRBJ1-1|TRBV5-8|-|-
TGTGCCAGCAGCAGCAGGAGTAGAGGCACTGAAGCTTTCTTT
CASSSRSRGTEAFF
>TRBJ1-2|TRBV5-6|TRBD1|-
TGTGCCAGCAGCTTGGTGACAGGGATATATAACTATGGCTACACCTTC
CASSLVTGIYNYGYTF
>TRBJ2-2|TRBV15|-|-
TGTGCCACCAGCAGAAAAGGGAACACCGGGGAGCTGTTTTTT
CATSRKGNTGELFF
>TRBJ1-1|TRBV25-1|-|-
TGTGCCAGCACCGACGGCATGAACACTGAAGCTTTCTTT
CASTDGMNTEAFF
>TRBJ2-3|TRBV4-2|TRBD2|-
TGTGCCAGCAGCCAAGAACGACTAGCGGGGGGGAATACGCAGTATTTT
CASSQERLAGGNTQYF
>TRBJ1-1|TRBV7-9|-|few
TGTGCCAGCAGCTTAGATATGAACACTGAAGCTTTCTTT
CASSLDMNTEAFF
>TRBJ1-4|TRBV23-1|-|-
TGCGCCAGCAGTCAATTGGTCAGGAGTAATGAAAAACTGTTTTTT
CASSQLVRSNEKLFF
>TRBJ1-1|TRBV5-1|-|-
TGCGCCAGCAGCTTGGGGGCACCCTGGGGCACTGAAGCTTTCTTT
CASSLGAPWGTEAFF
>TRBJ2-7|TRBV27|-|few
TGTGCCAGCAGCCTGACGGCTTACGAGCAGTACTTC
CASSLTAYEQYF
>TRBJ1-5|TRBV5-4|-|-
TGTGCCAGCAGCTTGAACGGGGTGGAGCCCAATCAGCCCCAGCATTTT
CASSLNGVEPNQPQHF
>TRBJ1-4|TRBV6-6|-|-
TGTGCCAGCAGGAGGACCTACTCGGAGGAAAAACTGTTTTTT
CASRRTYSEEKLFF
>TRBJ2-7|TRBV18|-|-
TGTGCCAGCTCCCACGATAAAACCTACGAGCAGTACTTC
CASSHDKTYEQYF
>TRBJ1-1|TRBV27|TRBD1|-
TGTGCCAGCAGCCCAGGGGGGAACACTGAAGCTTTCTTT
CASSPGGNTEAFF
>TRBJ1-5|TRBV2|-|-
TGTGCCAGCACCCCGCGAGGCAATCAGCCCCAGCATTTT
CASTPRGNQPQHF
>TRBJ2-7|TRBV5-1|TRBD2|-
TGCGCCAGCAGCTGGACCCTAGCGGGGGGAGCCTACGAGCAGTACTTC
CASSWTLAGGAYEQYF
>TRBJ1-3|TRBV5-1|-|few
TGCGCCAGCAGCTTGGCGGGGATCGGAAACACCATATATTTT
CASSLAGIGNTIYF
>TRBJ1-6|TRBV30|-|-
TGTGCCTGGAGGTCAGAAAGACTTTATTCACCCCTCCACTTT
CAWRSERLYSPLHF
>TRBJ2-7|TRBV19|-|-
TGTGCCACATTCTCCGGGGACTCCTACGAGCAGTACTTC
CATFSGDSYEQYF
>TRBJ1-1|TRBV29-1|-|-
TGCAGCTCCCCGGGAGGGAGTTTGGACACTGAAGCTTTCTTT
CSSPGGSLDTEAFF
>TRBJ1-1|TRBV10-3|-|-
TGTGCCATCAGTGACCCCGACGATAGGAACACTGAAGCTTTCTTT
CAISDPDDRNTEAFF
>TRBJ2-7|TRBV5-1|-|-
TGCGCCAGCAGCTTGGGAGTGGCAGTCTACGAGCAGTACTTC
CASSLGVAVYEQYF
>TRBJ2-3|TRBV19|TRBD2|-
TGTGCCAGTAGTCCCGGGACTAACACAGATACGCAGTATTTT
CASSPGTNTDTQYF
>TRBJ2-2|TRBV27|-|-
TGTGCCAGCTCCCGGGGTTGGGGGATCACCGGGGAGCTGTTTTTT
CASSRGWGITGELFF
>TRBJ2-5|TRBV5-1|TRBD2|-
TGCGCCAGCAGCTTGGATGCGGGGGGGCAAGAGACCCAGTACTTC
CASSLDAGGQETQYF
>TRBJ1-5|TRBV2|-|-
TGTGCCAGCAGGGAACAGCCTTATAGCAATCAGCCCCAGCATTTT
CASREQPYSNQPQHF
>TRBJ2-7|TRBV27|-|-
TGTGCCAGCAGGGAAGACACTAGATCCTACGAGCAGTACTTC
CASREDTRSYEQYF
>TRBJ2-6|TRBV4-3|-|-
TGCGCCAGCAGCCTCCATAAAGGACGTCACAAAGTCGGGCCATTC
CASSLHKGRHKVGPF
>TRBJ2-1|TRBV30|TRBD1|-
TGTGCCTGGAGTATGGGACAGGGGCGTGAGCAGTTCTTC
CAWSMGQGREQFF
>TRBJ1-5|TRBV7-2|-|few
TGTGCCAGCAGCTTAGCTGGGGGTTTCAGCAATCAGCCCCAGCATTTT
CASSLAGGFSNQPQHF
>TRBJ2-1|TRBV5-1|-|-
TGCGCCAGCAGCCTGGGACTCCGGGCGCTACACCTCAATGAGCAGTTCTTC
CASSLGLRALHLNEQFF
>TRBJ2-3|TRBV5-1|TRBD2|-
TGCGCCAGCACACTGGCTAGCGGGGGCACAGATACGCAGTATTTT
CASTLASGGTDTQYF
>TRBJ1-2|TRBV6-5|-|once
TGTGCCAGCAGTTACTATGGGCAGGGCCTACGTGGCTACACCTTC
CASSYYGQGLRGYTF
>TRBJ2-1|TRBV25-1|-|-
TGTGCCAGCACCATAGGAGGGGGCAATGAGCAGTTCTTC
CASTIGGGNEQFF
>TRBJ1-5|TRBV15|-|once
TGTGCCACCAGCAGAGATATGGGGGCGCGGGTCAATCAGCCCCAGCATTTT
CATSRDMGARVNQPQHF
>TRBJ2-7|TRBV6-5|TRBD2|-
TGTGCCAGCAGTTCGCGGACTAGGACGTCCTACGAGCAGTACTTC
CASSSRTRTSYEQYF
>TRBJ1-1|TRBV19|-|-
TGTGCCAGTAGTATAATCCCCGTGAACACTGAAGCTTTCTTT
CASSIIPVNTEAFF
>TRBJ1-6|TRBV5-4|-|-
TGTGCCAGCAGCTCCGTTAGGGACGGTAATTCACCCCTCCACTTT
CASSSVRDGNSPLHF
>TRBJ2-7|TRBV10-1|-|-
TGCGCCAGCAGTGAGGTTACAGCTCCGGGCGAGCAGTACTTC
CASSEVTAPGEQYF
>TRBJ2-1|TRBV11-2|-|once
TGTGCCAGCAGCCGTCAGAGGGGTAGGTCGGCACTTGAGCAGTTCTTC
CASSRQRGRSALEQFF
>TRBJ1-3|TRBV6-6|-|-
TGTGCCAGCATCACCGGGAGCTCTGGAAACACCATATATTTT
CASITGSSGNTIYF
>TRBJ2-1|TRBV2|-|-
TGTGCCAGCAGTTTTCGGCAGGGAGCCTACAATGAGCAGTTCTTC
CASSFRQGAYNEQFF
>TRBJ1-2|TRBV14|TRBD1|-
TGTGCCAGCAGCCACTCCGCAGGGACAGGAGCCATCAAAATCAACTATGGCTACACCTTC
CASSHSAGTGAIKINYGYTF
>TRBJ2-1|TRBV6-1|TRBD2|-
TGTGCCAGCAGTGAGTTGAGCGGGGGGGCCGCTGAGCAGTTCTTC
CASSELSGGAAEQFF
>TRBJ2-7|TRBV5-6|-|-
TGTGCCAGCAGCTTGGTAGGACAGCAAACCTACGAGCAGTACTTC
CASSLVGQQTYEQYF
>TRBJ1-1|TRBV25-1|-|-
TGTGCCAGCGATGGGGGGGAGAACACTGAAGCTTTCTTT
CASDGGENTEAFF
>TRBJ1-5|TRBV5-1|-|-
TGCGCCAGCAGCTTGAGCGGGACACCAAATCAGCCCCAGCATTTT
CASSLSGTPNQPQHF
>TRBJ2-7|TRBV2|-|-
TGTGCCAGCAGTGAAGGCAGGGCGGCTGAGCAGTACTTC
CASSEGRAAEQYF
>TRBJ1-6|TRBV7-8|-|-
TGTGCCAGCAGCTTACAACGACCGCAGCCCCTCCACTTT
CASSLQRPQPLHF
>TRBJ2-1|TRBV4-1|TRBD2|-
TGCGCCAGCAGCCAAGAGCCTAGGCGGCGGGGGATTGACAATGAGCAGTTCTTC
CASSQEPRRRGIDNEQFF